This section outlines one T cell receptor beta chain sequence together with its context. Per the germline V gene, CDR1 is MGHRA and CDR2 is YSYEKL. V lost 4 bases and J lost 3, with 13 bases in between. This CDR3 is 16 amino acids long. This sample is drawn from a study of PD-L1 blockade in urothelial cancer. Study as a whole: When patients started atezolizumab at some point between 2013 and 2015, it was given at 1,200 mg intravenously every 3 weeks.

Profiling relied on immunoSEQ multiplex PCR, and the TCRdb table lists in-frame clones only, not all of them. The sample carries fewer than 40,000 clones, 90% recorded once. Pretreatment and on-treatment samples were taken, numbering 1 to 8 per patient. This sequence joins TRBV4-1 and TRBJ2-6, with TRBD2 as a possible D gene (6 bases). The sequence derives from a man aged 65 to 79 with urothelial cancer. Material: PBMCs, obtained around atezolizumab (anti-PD-L1) treatment. The CDR3 region has the DNA TGCGCCAGCAGCCCATTAGGAGCGGGTGGGGCCAACGTCCTGACTTTC. Translating it yields CASSPLGAGGANVLTF.